The next 30 T cell receptor beta chains were all read from a single sample in a study of OX40 agonist ivuxolimab in advanced cancers. Assay used: immunoSEQ multiplex PCR; TCRdb lists only in-frame clones, some missing. This sample yields about 63,000 clones, of which around nine tenths are seen a single time; about 0.73% belongs to the top ten. The sample was CD4+ or CD8+ T cells sorted from blood, taken in a trial of the OX40 agonist ivuxolimab. The receptors come from an adult with an advanced solid tumor such as melanoma, head and neck, liver or kidney cancer.

J is TRBJ2-4 and V is TRBV7-2; 9 positions agree with TRBD2. V lost 4 bases, J lost 0 bases, and 7 bases stayed unmatched. The CDR3 length is 17 residues. Germline assignment: CDR1 SGHTA and CDR2 FQGNSA. DNA of the CDR3: TGTGCCAGCAGCTCCACCCTAGCGGGGCTAGCCAAAAACATTCAGTACTTC. It yields the protein CASSSTLAGLAKNIQYF. Looking up the rest from reference TRBV7-2 and TRBJ2-4 gives the full variable domain: GAGVSQSPSNKVTEKGKDVELRCDPISGHTALYWYRQSLGQGLEFLIYFQGNSAPDKSGLPSDRFSAERTGGSVSTLTIQRTQQEDSAVYLCASSSTLAGLAKNIQYFGAGTRLSVL.

V usage is TRBV19 and J usage is TRBJ1-5; a possible D gene is TRBD1 (6 bases). Trimming stripped 5 bases from V and 6 bases from J, with 11 bases between. The CDR3 runs 13 residues. Germline-derived CDR1 and CDR2 are LNHDA and SQIVND (reference sequence). The CDR3 spells CASSPDRIQPQHF. In nucleotides, the CDR3 is TGTGCCAGTAGTCCCGACAGGATTCAGCCCCAGCATTTT.

As DNA, the CDR3 is TGTGCCAGCAGCCCGCTAGGGCAGCGGGGCTTTTCTGGGCAGTTCTTC. This codes for CASSPLGQRGFSGQFF. This rearrangement joins TRBV5-8 to TRBJ2-1; TRBD2 aligns across 7 bases. The CDR3 runs 16 residues. V lost 4 bases, J lost 12 bases, and 19 bases stayed unmatched. The germline V gene encodes CDR1 SGHTS and CDR2 YDEGEE.

V and J are TRBV27 and TRBJ1-2; 9 bases fit TRBD1. Germline V gene lookup returns CDR1 MNHEY and CDR2 SMNVEV (reference sequence). This CDR3 spans 15 amino acids. V lost 3 bases to trimming and J lost 6 bases; unmatched junction nucleotides: 8. This CDR3 is CASSLGQGIMDGYTF. CDR3 coding DNA: TGTGCCAGCAGTTTGGGACAGGGTATAATGGATGGCTACACCTTC.

The chain combines TRBV7-9 with TRBJ2-3; no clear D. In germline, CDR1 is SEHNR, CDR2 FQNEAQ (reference sequence). The CDR3 sequence is 14 residues long. Deletions cut 0 bases from V and 4 bases from J, with 8 bases between. The CDR3 bases are TGTGCCAGCAGCTTAGCCGCGAATTCAGATACGCAGTATTTT. Protein product: CASSLAANSDTQYF. Full variable domain (remainder filled in from reference TRBV7-9 and TRBJ2-3): DTGVSQNPRHKITKRGQNVTFRCDPISEHNRLYWYRQTLGQGPEFLTYFQNEAQLEKSRLLSDRFSAERPKGSFSTLEIQRTEQGDSAMYLCASSLAANSDTQYFGPGTRLTVL.

The genes are TRBV29-1 and TRBJ2-1; tentatively, D is TRBD2 (6 bases). CDR3 size: 13 residues. The germline CDR1 and CDR2 sequences are SQVTM and ANQGSEA. V was pared by 4 bases and J by 8 bases, with 15 bases between. Here the CDR3 reads CSVGSGSGDEQFF. The CDR3, as DNA: TGCAGCGTTGGATCCGGGAGCGGTGATGAGCAGTTCTTC.

V usage is TRBV30 and J usage is TRBJ2-4, with 8 bases identical to TRBD2. CDR1 and CDR2 from the germline V gene are GTSNPN and SVGIG (reference sequence). This CDR3 has 12 residues. V was clipped by 5 bases and J by 7 bases; unmatched bases: 4. CDR3 nucleotides: TGTGCCTGGGGGACTAGGGGGAACATTCAGTACTTC. This translates into CAWGTRGNIQYF.

This chain uses TRBV28 with TRBJ1-6; D remains ambiguous. Germline V gives CDR1 MDHEN, CDR2 SYDVKM. CDR3 length: 13 residues. V lost 3 bases and J lost 10, with 10 bases in between. The CDR3 reads CASSLRVGSPLHF. CDR3 bases: TGTGCCAGCAGTTTGCGGGTCGGCTCACCCCTCCACTTT.

The chain links TRBV2 to TRBJ1-1; 7 nucleotides match TRBD1. Germline V CDR1 and CDR2: SNHLY, FYNNEI. The J segment lost 5 bases and the V segment lost 8 bases, leaving 8 bases of the junction unmatched. The CDR3 contains 13 residues. This chain's CDR3 is CASARQGWTEAFF. CDR3 bases: TGTGCCAGCGCTAGACAGGGATGGACTGAAGCTTTCTTT.

Notes on this clone: The junction departs from germline at one end; a sequencing error may be responsible. The chain couples TRBV7-7 to TRBJ2-1; the D call may be TRBD1 or TRBD2 (5 bases each). Germline loops: CDR1 SSHAT, CDR2 FNYEAQ (reference sequence). The CDR3 extends over 13 amino acids. The CDR3 coding sequence is TGTGCTAGCAGCTTAGAGGAGAGGGGAGAGCAGTTCTTC. Protein sequence: CASSLEERGEQFF.

V usage is TRBV30 and J usage is TRBJ1-3; no definite D call. Germline values: CDR1 GTSNPN, CDR2 SVGIG (reference sequence). The CDR3 is 12 amino acids. The CDR3 spells CAVAASGNTIYF. The CDR3 nucleotides read TGTGCTGTGGCAGCATCTGGAAACACCATATATTTT. Full variable domain (rest looked up from reference TRBV30 and TRBJ1-3): SQTIHQWPATLVQPVGSPLSLECTVEGTSNPNLYWYRQAAGRGLQLLFYSVGIGQISSEVPQNLSASRPQDRQFILSSKKLLLSDSGFYLCAVAASGNTIYFGEGSWLTVV.

This clone was detected only a few times. The sample carries other DNA sequences with the same CDR3. The V and J genes are TRBV7-2 and TRBJ1-1; no reliable D call. Germline CDR1 and CDR2: SGHTA and FQGNSA. The V gene lost 2 bases and the J gene lost 1 base, with 5 bases spanning the gap. The CDR3 extends over 13 amino acids. Here the CDR3 reads CASSLTENTEAFF. The DNA of the CDR3 is TGTGCCAGCAGCTTAACAGAGAACACTGAAGCTTTCTTT.

The CDR3 DNA reads TGTGCCAGCAGAGAAAACAGGGACGAGCAGTACTTC. Translation: CASRENRDEQYF. V is TRBV28 and J is TRBJ2-7; maybe TRBD1 (6 bases). The germline V and J ends were trimmed by 6 bases and 5 bases, with 11 bases remaining between them. The germline gives CDR1 MDHEN, CDR2 SYDVKM. CDR3 length equals 12 residues. The full variable domain, rest sourced from reference TRBV28 and TRBJ2-7, is DVKVTQSSRYLVKRTGEKVFLECVQDMDHENMFWYRQDPGLGLRLIYFSYDVKMKEKGDIPEGYSVSREKKERFSLILESASTNQTSMYLCASRENRDEQYFGPGTRLTVT.

This clone was counted a few times. CDR3 region: CASIAGGQETQYF. DNA of the CDR3: TGTGCCAGTATAGCAGGGGGCCAAGAGACCCAGTACTTC. V gene TRBV28 combines with J gene TRBJ2-5, with 7 bases matching TRBD1. With V trimmed by 9 bases and J by 1 base, 5 bases remained unmatched. Germline V gives CDR1 MDHEN, CDR2 SYDVKM. CDR3 length equals 13 residues.

This chain links TRBV7-8 with TRBJ2-1; D gene unclear. The CDR3 has 13 amino acids. Deletions cut 1 base from V and 3 bases from J, with 4 bases between. Germline assignment: CDR1 SGHVS and CDR2 FQNEAQ. CDR3 sequence (DNA): TGTGCCAGCAGCTTAGTCGGCTACAATGAGCAGTTCTTC. Its translation is CASSLVGYNEQFF.

V and J are TRBV6-6 and TRBJ2-2; 9 bases match TRBD1. V lost 5 bases and J lost 5; bases outside the gene matches: 3. The CDR3 extends over 14 amino acids. Germline lookup yields CDR1 MNHNY and CDR2 SVGAGI (reference sequence). The CDR3: CASSVDRGTGELFF. CDR3 in DNA: TGTGCCAGCAGTGTGGACAGGGGTACCGGGGAGCTGTTTTTT.

The V gene is TRBV4-3, the J gene TRBJ2-3; TRBD2 matches 7 bases. The CDR3 is 16 amino acids. The junction had 9 bases not matched to a gene; V was cut back by 5 bases and J by 1 base. The V gene's germline CDR1 is LGHNA and CDR2 YSLEER. CDR3 amino acids: CASSYSSGARTDTQYF. CDR3 nucleotide sequence: TGCGCCAGCAGCTACTCTAGCGGAGCGCGCACAGATACGCAGTATTTT.

V usage is TRBV29-1 and J usage is TRBJ1-1; D might be TRBD1 (5 bases). Germline-derived CDR1 and CDR2 are SQVTM and ANQGSEA. This CDR3 is 13 amino acids long. V was clipped by 3 bases and J by 5 bases, with 13 bases between them. The CDR3 DNA is TGCAGCGTTGACAGGGAGGGGCTTACTGAAGCTTTCTTT. It codes for CSVDREGLTEAFF.

CDR3 nucleotide sequence: TGTGCCAGCAGCTTGAAGGGGGCAGGGGAAAAACTGTTTTTT. Translated: CASSLKGAGEKLFF. This chain joins TRBV5-6 and TRBJ1-4, with 7 bases aligning to TRBD1. Germline lookup yields CDR1 SGHDT and CDR2 YYEEEE. V was pared by 1 base and J by 8 bases, with 5 bases of the junction left unmatched. The CDR3 runs to 14 residues.

The chain combines TRBV4-3 with TRBJ2-5, with D tentatively TRBD1 or TRBD2 (6 bases each). V dropped 2 bases and J dropped 4 bases, with 17 bases sitting between them. Looked up from germline, CDR1 is LGHNA and CDR2 is YSLEER. The CDR3 loop spans 16 amino acids. The CDR3: CASSQLIGGDAETQYF. In DNA form, the CDR3 reads TGCGCCAGCAGCCAACTGATCGGGGGCGATGCAGAGACCCAGTACTTC.

The J gene is TRBJ1-3, the V gene TRBV28; no clear D. CDR3 length equals 15 residues. CDR1 and CDR2 from the germline V gene are MDHEN and SYDVKM. V was cut by 5 bases and J by 2 bases, with 13 bases left in between. The CDR3 DNA follows: TGTGCCAGCAGTACCCTTGGGTTACCTGGAAACACCATATATTTT. Translated, it gives CASSTLGLPGNTIYF.

The V call is TRBV5-1, the J call TRBJ2-5; the D is unclear. Germline CDR1 is SGHRS and CDR2 is YFSETQ. Between the trimmed V and J ends, which lost 2 bases and 2 bases, there was a span of 13 bases. The CDR3 loop spans 15 amino acids. The CDR3 DNA reads as TGCGCCAGCAGCTTTATGGCAGGTGAACAAGAGACCCAGTACTTC. It specifies CASSFMAGEQETQYF.

The V call is TRBV6-6, the J call TRBJ2-1; no clear D gene. Per germline, CDR1 MNHNY and CDR2 SVGAGI (reference sequence). The CDR3 contains 14 residues. Between the trimmed V and J ends, which lost 0 bases and 4 bases, there was a span of 7 bases. For the CDR3, the DNA is TGTGCCAGCAGTTACTCCTTAGTTTACAATGAGCAGTTCTTC. As protein: CASSYSLVYNEQFF.

This sequence joins TRBV5-4 and TRBJ2-3; D ambiguous. Trimming pared 4 bases from V and 5 bases from J, leaving 8 bases between. CDR3 length: 12 amino acids. CDR1 is SGHNT, CDR2 YYREEE, per germline (reference sequence). As DNA, the CDR3 is TGTGCCAGCAGCCTGGAAAGAGATACGCAGTATTTT. It specifies CASSLERDTQYF. Using reference TRBV5-4 and TRBJ2-3 for the parts outside the CDR3, the full variable domain is ETGVTQSPTHLIKTRGQQVTLRCSSQSGHNTVSWYQQALGQGPQFIFQYYREEENGRGNFPPRFSGLQFPNYSSELNVNALELDDSALYLCASSLERDTQYFGPGTRLTVL.

This clone was seen once. The chain joins TRBV7-8 to TRBJ2-2; D is ambiguous. This CDR3 contains 13 residues. Per the germline V gene, CDR1 is SGHVS and CDR2 is FQNEAQ. V was clipped by 0 bases and J by 6 bases, with 5 bases between them. CDR3 nucleotides: TGTGCCAGCAGCTTAGCAGGATCCGGGGAGCTGTTTTTT. Encoded protein: CASSLAGSGELFF.

The chain joins TRBV28 to TRBJ2-1; tentatively, D is TRBD1 or TRBD2 (5 bases each). Germline lookup yields CDR1 MDHEN and CDR2 SYDVKM. CDR3 size: 13 residues. V lost 8 bases and J lost 0, with 8 bases in between. The CDR3 region has the DNA TGTGCCAGCGAGGGGAGCTCCTACAATGAGCAGTTCTTC. Protein: CASEGSSYNEQFF.

This chain links TRBV19 with TRBJ2-5; 7 nucleotides agree with TRBD1. V trimming: 11 bases; J trimming: 2 bases; junction bases outside the gene matches: 11. This CDR3 has 14 amino acids. The germline CDR1 and CDR2 sequences are LNHDA and SQIVND (reference sequence). CDR3 coding DNA: TGTGCCCGATCCGGGACAGAACGGCAAGAGACCCAGTACTTC. This gives the protein CARSGTERQETQYF.

CDR3 nucleotide sequence: TGTGCCAGCAGTTCGCCCGCAGGGGGCCGATACGAGCAGTACTTC. It specifies CASSSPAGGRYEQYF. The chain has TRBV28 and TRBJ2-7, with 8 positions matching TRBD1. Trimming cost V 4 bases and J 4 bases; bases outside gene matches: 9. Germline assignment: CDR1 MDHEN and CDR2 SYDVKM. The CDR3 contains 15 residues.

The chain employs TRBV12-5 and TRBJ2-7; TRBD2 agrees at 13 bases. This CDR3 spans 17 amino acids. Unmatched junction bases numbered 11, after V lost 6 bases and J lost 3 bases. Looked up from germline, CDR1 is LGHNT and CDR2 is FRNRAP. The CDR3 loop reads CASGPQFGTSGDYEQYF. CDR3 DNA sequence: TGTGCTAGTGGACCCCAATTTGGGACTAGCGGGGACTACGAGCAGTACTTC. The entire variable domain, with the rest obtained from reference TRBV12-5 and TRBJ2-7, is as follows: DARVTQTPRHKVTEMGQEVTMRCQPILGHNTVFWYRQTMMQGLELLAYFRNRAPLDDSGMPKDRFSAEMPDATLATLKIQPSEPRDSAVYFCASGPQFGTSGDYEQYFGPGTRLTVT.

The chain links TRBV19 to TRBJ1-1; unclear D gene. CDR3 length equals 14 residues. The V and J ends lost 5 bases and 2 bases respectively, with 12 bases between them. In germline, CDR1 is LNHDA, CDR2 SQIVND (reference sequence). The CDR3, as DNA: TGTGCCAGTAGTGGTATCACGGGAAACACTGAAGCTTTCTTT. Translated, it gives CASSGITGNTEAFF.